This TCR beta chain is from a study of memory CD4+ T cells and cytomegalovirus serostatus. Sequencing was performed with immunoSEQ multiplex PCR; in TCRdb, only in-frame clones are kept and a portion is missing. The top ten clones hold about 6% of a sample with fewer than 50,000 clones, 76% of them seen once. This CDR3 is 13 amino acids long. Between the trimmed V and J ends, which lost 6 bases and 1 base, there was a span of 8 bases. Germline CDR1 and CDR2: MGHDK and SYGVNS. The sort gate was single viable CD3+CD4+CD8-CD45RO+ cells for memory CD4+ T cells. After thawing, CD4+ T cells were positively selected. Study observations and caveats: The CMV-associated TCR signature appears largely within the CD4+ memory repertoire. Of under 200 reported CMV TCRbeta sequences, under 70 were found in memory CD4+ repertoires.

Points on this clone: Its matching antigen is unknown.

The V gene is TRBV25-1, the J gene TRBJ2-3, with D possibly being TRBD1 (5 bases). This TCR was recovered from an adult in good health and CMV-seronegative. What was sequenced was memory CD4+ T cells from blood. CDR3 sequence reads: CASRRGGTDTQYF. Here the CDR3 DNA reads TGTGCCAGCAGAAGGGGCGGCACAGATACGCAGTATTTT.